A selection of T cell receptor beta chains follows, all from one sample in a study of OX40 agonist ivuxolimab in advanced cancers. Assay used: immunoSEQ multiplex PCR; TCRdb lists only in-frame clones, some missing. This table has around 76,000 clones, 85% to 95% appearing once. Source: CD4+ or CD8+ T cells sorted from blood, taken in a trial of the OX40 agonist ivuxolimab. These receptors came from an adult with an advanced solid tumor such as melanoma, head and neck, liver or kidney cancer. Both conserved end residues are part of each CDR3. The order of the fields is clone size, J gene, D gene, V gene, CDR3 protein, CDR3 DNA. The D gene is left open where the match is weak. Not every row has a clone size; where given, it reads once, few, many or a size class.

few | TRBJ1-5 | - | TRBV28 | CASSAGRTGQPQHF | TGTGCCAGCAGTGCCGGGAGAACGGGTCAGCCCCAGCATTTT
- | TRBJ2-5 | TRBD2 | TRBV7-2 | CASSSSTSGRQYQETQYF | TGTGCCAGCAGCTCGTCAACTAGCGGGAGGCAGTACCAAGAGACCCAGTACTTC
- | TRBJ1-1 | TRBD1 | TRBV5-1 | CASSLTEGAHPEAFF | TGCGCCAGCAGCTTGACTGAGGGGGCGCATCCTGAAGCTTTCTTT
- | TRBJ1-2 | - | TRBV27 | CASNLGGGHGGYTF | TGTGCCAGCAACTTAGGGGGAGGGCATGGGGGCTACACCTTC
- | TRBJ2-7 | - | TRBV6-5 | CASSQGAHEQYF | TGTGCCAGTTCCCAAGGGGCGCACGAGCAGTACTTC
- | TRBJ2-7 | TRBD1 | TRBV2 | CASTPGETGGNEQYF | TGTGCCAGCACCCCAGGGGAGACAGGGGGCAACGAGCAGTACTTC
- | TRBJ1-2 | TRBD1 | TRBV19 | CASSTSQGSERGYTF | TGTGCCAGTAGTACTTCACAGGGGAGTGAACGTGGCTACACCTTC
- | TRBJ1-2 | - | TRBV7-8 | CASSRGVGGSNYGYTF | TGTGCCAGCAGCAGAGGAGTCGGGGGTAGTAACTATGGCTACACCTTC
- | TRBJ2-2 | - | TRBV7-2 | CASSLGTRELFF | TGTGCCAGCAGCCTGGGTACCCGGGAGCTGTTTTTT
- | TRBJ1-3 | - | TRBV27 | CASSPGGSNSGNTIYF | TGTGCCAGCAGTCCTGGGGGCAGCAACTCTGGAAACACCATATATTTT
once | TRBJ1-1 | - | TRBV5-6 | CASSLEHPNTEAFF | TGTGCCAGCAGCTTGGAACATCCGAACACTGAAGCTTTCTTT
- | TRBJ2-1 | - | TRBV6-5 | CASSYVSANEQFF | TGTGCCAGCAGTTACGTATCAGCCAATGAGCAGTTCTTC
- | TRBJ2-2 | - | TRBV27 | CASSLRGMNTGELFF | TGTGCCAGCAGTCTCCGGGGCATGAACACCGGGGAGCTGTTTTTT
- | TRBJ1-6 | TRBD1 | TRBV4-3 | CASSQDHLGRGDSPLHF | TGCGCCAGCAGCCAAGATCACCTGGGCAGGGGGGATTCACCCCTCCACTTT
- | TRBJ1-1 | - | TRBV7-9 | CASSLGVGVGLEAFF | TGTGCCAGCAGCTTAGGGGTAGGGGTTGGGCTAGAAGCTTTCTTT
- | TRBJ1-2 | - | TRBV5-4 | CASSLETYGYTF | TGTGCCAGCAGCTTGGAGACGTATGGCTACACCTTC
- | TRBJ2-7 | TRBD1 | TRBV6-5 | CASSLGQGVSYEQYF | TGTGCCAGCAGCCTCGGACAGGGGGTTTCGTACGAGCAGTACTTC
- | TRBJ1-5 | TRBD1 | TRBV28 | CASSLAGQGGFSNQPQHF | TGTGCCAGCAGTTTGGCGGGACAGGGGGGCTTCAGCAATCAGCCCCAGCATTTT
- | TRBJ1-5 | TRBD1 | TRBV28 | CASSYNRGWQPQHF | TGTGCCAGCAGTTATAACAGGGGATGGCAGCCCCAGCATTTT
once | TRBJ2-1 | TRBD2 | TRBV11-2 | CASSLVPLAEIYNEQFF | TGTGCCAGCAGCTTAGTTCCTCTAGCGGAGATCTACAATGAGCAGTTCTTC
- | TRBJ2-7 | - | TRBV7-9 | CASSLVGSRGFGYEQYF | TGTGCCAGCAGCTTAGTAGGGTCCCGGGGCTTCGGATACGAGCAGTACTTC
- | TRBJ2-7 | - | TRBV28 | CASSLGVPSSYEQYF | TGTGCCAGCAGTTTGGGCGTCCCGAGCTCCTACGAGCAGTACTTC
- | TRBJ2-7 | - | TRBV12-5 | CASGFGRSEQYF | TGTGCTAGTGGTTTTGGACGAAGCGAGCAGTACTTC
- | TRBJ2-1 | TRBD2 | TRBV7-3 | CASSFSASSGRYYNEQFF | TGTGCCAGCAGCTTCTCGGCGTCTAGCGGAAGATACTACAATGAGCAGTTCTTC
- | TRBJ2-1 | TRBD2 | TRBV11-3 | CASSLAGGSNNEQFF | TGTGCCAGCAGCTTAGCGGGAGGGTCCAACAATGAGCAGTTCTTC
- | TRBJ2-7 | TRBD1 | TRBV4-3 | CASSQNQGDGREQYF | TGCGCCAGCAGCCAAAACCAGGGGGACGGTCGCGAGCAGTACTTC
- | TRBJ1-1 | - | TRBV2 | CASSVSGTVNTEAFF | TGTGCCAGCAGTGTCTCCGGGACCGTGAACACTGAAGCTTTCTTT
- | TRBJ1-2 | TRBD1 | TRBV13 | CASSPGQGANYGYTF | TGTGCCAGCAGCCCCGGACAGGGCGCCAACTATGGCTACACCTTC
once | TRBJ2-5 | - | TRBV6-6 | CASSYGHYLGQETQYF | TGTGCCAGCAGTTACGGTCACTATTTGGGGCAAGAGACCCAGTACTTC
- | TRBJ2-4 | TRBD1 | TRBV7-8 | CASSKTGGAQNIQYF | TGTGCCAGCAGCAAGACAGGGGGCGCTCAGAACATTCAGTACTTC
- | TRBJ2-7 | - | TRBV25-1 | CASSEESGTSYEQYF | TGTGCCAGCAGTGAAGAATCCGGGACTTCCTACGAGCAGTACTTC
- | TRBJ2-1 | - | TRBV19 | CASSMSGFSVDNEQFF | TGTGCCAGTAGTATGAGCGGGTTCTCGGTCGACAATGAGCAGTTCTTC
- | TRBJ2-1 | - | TRBV11-3 | CASSLEFSGEEQFF | TGTGCCAGCAGCTTAGAATTCTCTGGGGAAGAGCAGTTCTTC
- | TRBJ2-7 | - | TRBV6-5 | CASSRDDTSYEQYF | TGTGCCAGCAGCCGTGATGACACCTCCTACGAGCAGTACTTC
- | TRBJ2-2 | - | TRBV18 | CASSFGGKGTNTGELFF | TGTGCCAGCTCCTTCGGAGGGAAAGGAACGAACACCGGGGAGCTGTTTTTT
- | TRBJ2-2 | TRBD1 | TRBV5-1 | CASRPGTGGNTGELFF | TGCGCCAGCCGACCCGGGACAGGGGGCAACACCGGGGAGCTGTTTTTT
- | TRBJ2-5 | TRBD1 | TRBV7-7 | CASRRTGEETQYF | TGTGCCAGCAGGAGGACAGGGGAAGAGACCCAGTACTTC
- | TRBJ2-7 | TRBD1 | TRBV7-2 | CASSVRYRDRVEQYF | TGTGCCAGCAGCGTACGTTACCGGGACAGGGTCGAGCAGTACTTC
- | TRBJ2-1 | TRBD2 | TRBV7-2 | CASSITSGGEKFF | TGTGCCAGCAGCATCACTAGCGGGGGTGAGAAGTTCTTC
- | TRBJ2-5 | - | TRBV6-6 | CASTDGSYQETQYF | TGTGCCAGCACGGACGGATCGTACCAAGAGACCCAGTACTTC
- | TRBJ1-5 | - | TRBV5-8 | CASSRVRVNQPQHF | TGTGCCAGCAGCCGGGTCAGAGTCAATCAGCCCCAGCATTTT
once | TRBJ1-2 | - | TRBV27 | CASSFRPVGPTNYGYTF | TGTGCCAGCAGTTTTCGACCCGTTGGGCCTACTAACTATGGCTACACCTTC
once | TRBJ2-3 | TRBD2 | TRBV27 | CASSYEGGRARDTQYF | TGTGCCAGCAGTTACGAAGGCGGGAGGGCCCGAGATACGCAGTATTTT
- | TRBJ1-5 | - | TRBV5-6 | CASSSITGRSNQPQHF | TGTGCCAGCAGCAGTATCACAGGGAGGAGCAATCAGCCCCAGCATTTT
- | TRBJ2-1 | TRBD1 | TRBV6-5 | CASSTSGTGFNEQFF | TGTGCCAGCAGTACATCCGGGACAGGGTTCAATGAGCAGTTCTTC
- | TRBJ1-2 | - | TRBV4-1 | CASNGGSGGYTF | TGCGCCAGCAACGGGGGGAGCGGTGGCTACACCTTC
once | TRBJ1-1 | - | TRBV4-1 | CASSLETGISPRTEAFF | TGCGCCAGCAGCCTCGAAACCGGGATAAGCCCGAGGACTGAAGCTTTCTTT
- | TRBJ1-4 | - | TRBV7-2 | CASSSHTGGMANEKLFF | TGTGCCAGCAGCTCCCACACGGGGGGCATGGCTAATGAAAAACTGTTTTTT
- | TRBJ1-1 | TRBD1 | TRBV19 | CASSMGQGYTEAFF | TGTGCCAGTAGTATGGGACAGGGCTACACTGAAGCTTTCTTT